This entry features one T cell receptor beta chain sequence. Method: immunoSEQ multiplex PCR; TCRdb's copy keeps in-frame clones and lacks some. The data hold roughly 200,000 clones, with less than 90% observed a single time. Cohorts were determined from participant-reported clinical history. This sample stems from a study of blood T cell repertoires in COVID-19. Sequencing used PBMCs or T cells enriched from blood (not recorded which). This receptor was obtained from a woman between 25 and 40 years old who had recovered from COVID-19.

The CDR3, as DNA: TGTGCCAGTAGTATCCGTCACGGGCAGGGAGGACAGCCCCAGCATTTT. Encoded protein: CASSIRHGQGGQPQHF. The chain employs TRBV19 and TRBJ1-5, with D maybe TRBD1 (5 bases). Germline CDR1 reads LNHDA; CDR2 reads SQIVND (reference sequence). The CDR3 consists of 16 residues. Trimming pared 3 bases from V and 7 bases from J, leaving 19 bases between.